Shown below are 4 T cell receptor beta chains from a single sample sequenced in a study of CD8 T cells in ankylosing spondylitis (dated by TCRdb to the late 2010s). The study at large found these results: Blood from ankylosing spondylitis patients appeared to be characterized by a TCR beta motif made up of under ten highly homologous amino acid variants.

For these TCRs, the target antigens are not known. Library preparation was by 5' RACE. Reads for this sample came from an Illumina HiSeq 2500. TCRdb's own reprocessing of the public reads used fastp at Q25 and MiXCR and kept productive beta chains. Records with the same CDR3 protein are collapsed into one entry carrying the most frequent genes and DNA. The sample has a few hundred thousand distinct CDR3 sequences on record, approximately 12% of them singletons. The ten largest clonotypes hold approximately 7% of the sample. The sequenced sample was blood, either unsorted or a sorted T cell fraction (not recorded which). The receptor set was obtained from a male donor with ankylosing spondylitis.

This clonotype was seen a few times. The rearrangement uses TRBV29-1 and TRBJ2-1; the D gene is possibly TRBD2 (7 bases). CDR1 is SQVTM and CDR2 is ANQGSEA in the germline V gene. The CDR3 extends over 13 amino acids. Trimming pared 4 bases from V and 8 bases from J, leaving 15 bases between. DNA for the CDR3: TGCAGCGTTGCTACAGGGAGGGGCGATGAGCAGTTCTTC. Protein product: CSVATGRGDEQFF.

V and J are TRBV7-2 and TRBJ2-5; TRBD2 agrees at 8 bases. Trimming at V came to 2 bases and at J to 2 bases, leaving 4 bases not matched to a gene. Germline values: CDR1 SGHTA, CDR2 FQGNSA. This CDR3 has 15 amino acids. CDR3 DNA: TGTGCCAGCAGCTTAAACCCTAGCGGGCAAGAGACCCAGTACTTC. It yields the protein CASSLNPSGQETQYF.

This clonotype turned up a few times. The chain has TRBV2 and TRBJ1-5, with D tentatively TRBD1 (5 bases). CDR1 SNHLY and CDR2 FYNNEI come from the germline V gene. The CDR3 has 14 amino acids. Between the trimmed V and J ends, which lost 7 bases and 0 bases, there was a span of 10 bases. The CDR3 bases are TGTGCCAGCAACTTCCAGGGTAGCAATCAGCCCCAGCATTTT. Its protein is CASNFQGSNQPQHF.

This chain uses TRBV20-1 with TRBJ1-3, with D possibly TRBD1 on 5 matching bases. Germline V gene lookup returns CDR1 DFQATT and CDR2 SNEGSKA (reference sequence). Trimming removed 6 bases at V and 0 bases at J, with 15 bases between. The CDR3 totals 15 residues. The DNA of the CDR3 is TGCAGTGCCACAGACAGAAGGGACTCTGGAAACACCATATATTTT. This translates into CSATDRRDSGNTIYF.